This TCR beta chain emerged from a study of cytomegalovirus exposure and HLA in healthy donors. Findings and limits, study-wide: Both high specificity and high sensitivity reportedly marked the classifier's diagnosis of cytomegalovirus status. Rare TCR sequences dominated, though some public TCRs recurred in many donors. Specific recognition of CMV antigens was confirmed in vitro for a few chains (all CMV-associated).

As to this clone: Its antigen is currently unknown.

The table came from immunoSEQ multiplex PCR; TCRdb's copy has only in-frame clones and leaves some out. The sample includes 100,000 to 150,000 clones, nearly 90% seen only once; the top ten take approximately 1.1%. This CDR3 is 13 amino acids long. Germline CDR1 reads MNHEY; CDR2 reads SVGAGI. V gave up 7 bases and J gave up 1 base, with 10 bases separating them. This TCR came from a woman in her late teens or twenties in good health and CMV-seronegative. V and J are TRBV6-5 and TRBJ1-1; TRBD1 is a possible D gene (6 bases). Sequences were obtained from PBMCs. The CDR3 here is CASNLQGNTEAFF. CDR3 in DNA: TGTGCCAGCAATTTACAGGGGAACACTGAAGCTTTCTTT.